This TCR beta chain is drawn from a study of graft-versus-host responses after intestinal transplantation. At the level of the study: Every one of the recipients received anti-thymocyte globulin induction and afterwards took tacrolimus and steroids for 3 to 4 years.

Sequenced by immunoSEQ multiplex PCR; TCRdb stores in-frame clones only, minus some. The sample shows tens of thousands of clones, 85% to 90% of them seen only once. Of note for this clone: Its matching antigen is unknown.

Study-level points and caveats: The authors found GvH clones in recipient marrow, some appearing first in ileum or blood.

Germline CDR1 reads LNHDA; CDR2 reads SQIVND (reference sequence). The V and J ends lost 4 bases and 8 bases, in that order; junction bases with no gene match: 3. The CDR3 has 13 amino acids. This chain joins TRBV19 and TRBJ1-4; the match to TRBD1 covers 8 bases. Sequenced material: unstimulated CD4+ T cells sorted from spleen or lymph node cells, taken before intestinal transplant. This TCR was recovered from a human donor who received an intestinal transplant. Written as DNA, the CDR3 is TGTGCCAGTAGTACTCGGACAGGGGAAAAACTGTTTTTT. It is translated as CASSTRTGEKLFF.